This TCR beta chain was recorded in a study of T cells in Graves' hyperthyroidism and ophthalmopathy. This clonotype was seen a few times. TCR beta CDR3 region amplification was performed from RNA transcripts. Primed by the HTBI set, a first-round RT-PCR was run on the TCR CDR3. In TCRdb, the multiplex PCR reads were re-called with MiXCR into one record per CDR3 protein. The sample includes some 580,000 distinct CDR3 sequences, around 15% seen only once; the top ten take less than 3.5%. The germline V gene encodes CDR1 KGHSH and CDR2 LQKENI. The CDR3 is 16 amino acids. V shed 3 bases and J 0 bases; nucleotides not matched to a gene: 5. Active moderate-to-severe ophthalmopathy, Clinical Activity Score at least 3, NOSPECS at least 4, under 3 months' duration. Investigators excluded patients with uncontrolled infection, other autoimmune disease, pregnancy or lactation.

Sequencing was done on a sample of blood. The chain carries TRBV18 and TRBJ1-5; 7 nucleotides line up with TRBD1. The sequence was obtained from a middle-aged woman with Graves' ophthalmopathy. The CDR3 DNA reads TGTGCCAGCTCACCGTCGGGACAGAATAGCAATCAGCCCCAGCATTTT. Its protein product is CASSPSGQNSNQPQHF.